The 6 T cell receptor beta chains listed next were all sequenced from one sample in a study of T cell repertoires in cytomegalovirus infection. In TCRdb, the reads were re-called with MiXCR into one record per CDR3 protein. The table shows 100,000 to 150,000 distinct CDR3 sequences, with approximately 9.2% occurring only once. The sequencing sample was made of PBMCs. These receptors originate from a human donor in good health (CMV status not recorded). Some clones in this sample may be carry-over from other donors' samples.

This clonotype was found many times. The chain combines TRBV20-1 with TRBJ1-5; no firm D call. V lost 1 base and J lost 0, with 10 bases in between. CDR1 and CDR2 (germline): DFQATT, SNEGSKA (reference sequence). The CDR3 consists of 15 residues. The CDR3 here is CSARALGNSNQPQHF. In DNA, the CDR3 is TGCAGTGCTAGAGCCCTGGGGAATAGCAATCAGCCCCAGCATTTT.

As regards this clonotype: This may stem from a read error, because a much larger clone lies one nucleotide away. J is TRBJ1-2 and V is TRBV28; no clear D. CDR1 is MDHEN, CDR2 SYDVKM, per germline. V gave up 10 bases and J gave up 5 bases, with 14 bases separating them. The CDR3 is 12 amino acids. The CDR3 coding sequence is TGTGCCAACATGGGAAATGTTTATGGCTACACCTTC. Its translation is CANMGNVYGYTF.

This clonotype was detected many times. The chain joins TRBV7-8 to TRBJ2-7; tentatively, D is TRBD2 (6 bases). This CDR3 has 15 amino acids. Germline-derived CDR1 and CDR2 are SGHVS and FQNEAQ. V dropped 1 base and J dropped 0 bases, with 10 bases sitting between them. This chain's CDR3 is CASSLGAGFSYEQYF. In DNA form, the CDR3 reads TGTGCCAGCAGCTTAGGGGCGGGGTTCTCCTACGAGCAGTACTTC. The variable domain in full, completed from reference TRBV7-8 and TRBJ2-7, reads GAGVSQSPRYKVAKRGQDVALRCDPISGHVSLFWYQQALGQGPEFLTYFQNEAQLDKSGLPSDRFFAERPEGSVSTLKIQRTQQEDSAVYLCASSLGAGFSYEQYFGPGTRLTVT.

This clonotype was counted a few times. The chain recombines TRBV2 with TRBJ2-5; the D gene is possibly TRBD1 (5 bases). Trimming removed 6 bases at V and 5 bases at J, with 16 bases between. The CDR3 sequence is 14 residues long. Per the germline V gene, CDR1 is SNHLY and CDR2 is FYNNEI. CDR3 residues: CASSGPQGMETQYF. The CDR3 nucleotides are TGTGCCAGCAGCGGGCCTCAGGGCATGGAGACCCAGTACTTC.

J is TRBJ1-1 and V is TRBV20-1; the D gene is possibly TRBD1 (5 bases). From germline, CDR1 is DFQATT and CDR2 SNEGSKA (reference sequence). The CDR3 runs 13 residues. V was pared by 4 bases and J by 5 bases, with 14 bases between. In DNA form, the CDR3 reads TGCAGTGCTACCCCGGGACGCGAGACTGAAGCTTTCTTT. Translating it yields CSATPGRETEAFF.

This clonotype was seen ten or more times. J is TRBJ2-5 and V is TRBV7-2, with 8 positions matching TRBD1. CDR1 SGHTA and CDR2 FQGNSA come from the germline V gene. The CDR3 runs to 15 residues. J lost 4 bases, V lost 5 bases, and 9 bases had no gene match. This CDR3 reads CASSPDRGLAETQYF. The CDR3 bases are TGTGCCAGCAGCCCCGACAGGGGCCTCGCAGAGACCCAGTACTTC. Supplemented by reference TRBV7-2 and TRBJ2-5, the full variable domain reads GAGVSQSPSNKVTEKGKDVELRCDPISGHTALYWYRQSLGQGLEFLIYFQGNSAPDKSGLPSDRFSAERTGGSVSTLTIQRTQQEDSAVYLCASSPDRGLAETQYFGPGTRLLVL.